One and the same sample provided the 20 T cell receptor beta chains below, sequenced in a study of blood T cell repertoires in COVID-19. This table comes from immunoSEQ multiplex PCR, and its TCRdb copy is limited to in-frame clones, with some not included. The profile shows hundreds of thousands of clones, around 90% of them singletons. The material sequenced was peripheral blood. These receptors were taken from a woman between 50 and 59 years old with COVID-19, enrolled during active disease.

The J gene is TRBJ2-1, the V gene TRBV30, with D hard to call. CDR1 GTSNPN and CDR2 SVGIG come from the germline V gene (reference sequence). The germline V and J ends were trimmed by 1 base and 7 bases, with 5 bases remaining between them. This CDR3 is 11 amino acids long. The CDR3 DNA reads TGTGCCTGGAGTGACCAGAATGAGCAGTTCTTC. Its protein product is CAWSDQNEQFF. Together with reference TRBV30 and TRBJ2-1, the CDR3 gives the full variable domain: SQTIHQWPATLVQPVGSPLSLECTVEGTSNPNLYWYRQAAGRGLQLLFYSVGIGQISSEVPQNLSASRPQDRQFILSSKKLLLSDSGFYLCAWSDQNEQFFGPGTRLTVL.

In this sample, this clone turned up a few times. J is TRBJ1-1 and V is TRBV12-5, with D tentatively TRBD1 (5 bases). The CDR3 is 13 residues long. Trimming removed 7 bases from V and 11 bases from J, with 20 bases in between. Germline assignment: CDR1 LGHNT and CDR2 FRNRAP. DNA for the CDR3: TGTGCTAGTGCCTCTTCGGACGGGGGGAAGGCTTTCTTT. It is translated as CASASSDGGKAFF.

The chain couples TRBV5-8 to TRBJ1-2, with D perhaps matching TRBD1 (5 bases). CDR1 and CDR2 (germline): SGHTS, YDEGEE. The V end was cut by 2 bases, the J end by 8 bases, with 10 bases between. This CDR3 region has 12 residues. The CDR3 loop is CASSLNRLGYTF. The CDR3 DNA follows: TGTGCCAGCAGCTTAAACAGGTTGGGCTACACCTTC.

The rearrangement links TRBV6-5 to TRBJ2-7; the D is unclear. Germline V gene lookup returns CDR1 MNHEY and CDR2 SVGAGI. The CDR3 contains 14 residues. V shed 5 bases and J shed 0 bases, with 11 bases lying between them. CDR3 amino acids: CASSPTWSSYEQYF. The CDR3 region has the DNA TGTGCCAGCAGTCCTACATGGAGCTCCTACGAGCAGTACTTC.

The CDR3 DNA reads as TGTGCCAGCGGAACCGGGACAGGTTCCTACGAGCAGTACTTC. Amino acids: CASGTGTGSYEQYF. V gene TRBV11-1 combines with J gene TRBJ2-7; TRBD1 matches 8 bases. The CDR3 extends over 14 amino acids. From germline, CDR1 is SGHAT and CDR2 FQDESV (reference sequence). Losses at the gene ends were 8 bases for V and 1 base for J; bases not matched to a gene: 7.

V gene TRBV13 combines with J gene TRBJ1-2; 9 nucleotides line up with TRBD1. CDR1 and CDR2 from the germline V gene are PRHDT and FYEKMQ (reference sequence). The CDR3 runs 19 residues. After removal of 5 bases from V and 0 bases from J, the junction contained 16 bases not matched to a gene. Written as DNA, the CDR3 is TGTGCCAGCAGCCGACTTATCCGGGACAGGGAGCTTACTAACTATGGCTACACCTTC. This translates into CASSRLIRDRELTNYGYTF.

This clone was recorded only once. The V gene is TRBV7-2, the J gene TRBJ2-1, with 14 positions matching TRBD2. The CDR3 contains 18 residues. Per germline, CDR1 SGHTA and CDR2 FQGNSA. The V and J ends lost 7 bases and 4 bases, in that order; junction bases with no gene match: 12. The CDR3 DNA reads TGTGCCAGCATAGAGACTAGCGGGGGGGTGAATCAATACAATGAGCAGTTCTTC. The encoded protein is CASIETSGGVNQYNEQFF.

The J gene is TRBJ2-2, the V gene TRBV5-5; 8 nucleotides line up with TRBD1. The CDR3 consists of 16 residues. J gave up 2 bases and V 4 bases, and 7 bases lay outside the gene matches. Germline V gene data show CDR1 as SGHKS and CDR2 as YYEKEE (reference sequence). This CDR3 reads CASSPLGQDNTGELFF. The DNA of the CDR3 is TGTGCCAGCAGCCCTCTGGGACAGGATAACACCGGGGAGCTGTTTTTT.

The chain uses TRBV18 and TRBJ1-1; tentatively, D is TRBD1 (6 bases). V was cut by 0 bases and J by 4 bases, with 9 bases left in between. Germline CDR1 is KGHSH and CDR2 is LQKENI. This CDR3 region has 14 residues. The DNA for the CDR3 is TGTGCCAGCTCACCACCCTCACAGGGCACTGAAGCTTTCTTT. It is translated as CASSPPSQGTEAFF.

The genes are TRBV5-4 and TRBJ1-6, with unresolved D. Trimming took off 4 bases at V and 5 bases at J, with 13 bases between the two ends. Germline V lookup: CDR1 SGHNT, CDR2 YYREEE (reference sequence). The CDR3 spans 15 residues. The CDR3 reads CASSPAVGDNSPLHF. The CDR3 nucleotides read TGTGCCAGCAGCCCCGCAGTCGGGGATAATTCACCCCTCCACTTT.

The rearrangement joins TRBV19 to TRBJ1-1; D is unresolved. Germline CDR1 is LNHDA and CDR2 is SQIVND (reference sequence). CDR3 size: 13 residues. V shed 2 bases and J shed 1 base, with 5 bases lying between them. CDR3 coding DNA: TGTGCCAGTAGTATATACAGGAACACTGAAGCTTTCTTT. It is translated as CASSIYRNTEAFF.

The chain is built from TRBV6-5 and TRBJ2-1, with TRBD1 matching 7 bases. V trimming: 5 bases; J trimming: 8 bases; junction bases outside the gene matches: 6. Germline CDR1 is MNHEY and CDR2 is SVGAGI. This CDR3 is 13 amino acids long. In DNA, the CDR3 is TGTGCCAGCAGTCTAACAGGGGTGGATGAGCAGTTCTTC. This gives the protein CASSLTGVDEQFF.

The genes are TRBV10-3 and TRBJ1-4; 8 bases agree with TRBD1. CDR3 length equals 15 residues. V lost 10 bases, J lost 3 bases, and 10 bases stayed unmatched. Per the germline V gene, CDR1 is ENHRY and CDR2 is SYGVKD. DNA of the CDR3: TGTGCCACCGAGGACAGGGAAGTAGCTAATGAAAAACTGTTTTTT. This encodes CATEDREVANEKLFF.

The chain carries TRBV12-3 or TRBV12-4 and TRBJ1-3; D call uncertain. The CDR3 is 12 residues long. V was pared by 1 base and J by 9 bases, with 7 bases between. The CDR3 reads CASSLGGATIYF. The CDR3 bases are TGTGCCAGCAGTTTAGGCGGAGCCACCATATATTTT.

The V call is TRBV20-1, the J call TRBJ2-1; D call uncertain. Looked up from germline, CDR1 is DFQATT and CDR2 is SNEGSKA (reference sequence). The CDR3 is made up of 11 amino acids. Trimming removed 3 bases at V and 3 bases at J, with 3 bases between. CDR3 nucleotide sequence: TGCAGTGCTAGCGGCTACAATGAGCAGTTCTTC. It specifies CSASGYNEQFF.

The chain recombines TRBV20-1 with TRBJ1-5, with a tentative D call TRBD1 (5 bases). Per germline, CDR1 DFQATT and CDR2 SNEGSKA (reference sequence). V was trimmed by 3 bases and J by 2 bases, leaving 11 bases between them. The CDR3 contains 14 residues. This CDR3 reads CSASRGLGNQPQHF. Written as DNA, the CDR3 is TGCAGTGCTAGTAGGGGACTTGGCAATCAGCCCCAGCATTTT.

This chain links TRBV4-1 with TRBJ2-2; a weak D match, TRBD2 (5 bases). With 3 bases removed from V and 6 bases from J, the gap between germline ends came to 14 bases. The CDR3 loop spans 15 amino acids. Per germline, CDR1 MGHRA and CDR2 YSYEKL. The CDR3 DNA reads as TGCGCCAGCAGCCACCACCGGGGTGCACCCGGGGAGCTGTTTTTT. This sequence encodes CASSHHRGAPGELFF.

V gene TRBV7-2 combines with J gene TRBJ1-1; 9 bases fit TRBD1. Germline CDR1 is SGHTA and CDR2 is FQGNSA. The CDR3 extends over 15 amino acids. The trim removed 5 bases at V and 4 bases at J, leaving 8 bases unmatched. The CDR3 loop reads CASSPFSDRGTEAFF. Here the CDR3 DNA reads TGTGCCAGCAGCCCATTTTCGGACAGGGGCACTGAAGCTTTCTTT.

This clone occurred a few times. This chain's CDR3 is CASSRAGSFYNEQFF. The CDR3 DNA is TGTGCCAGCAGCCGCGCAGGTTCGTTTTACAATGAGCAGTTCTTC. The chain is built from TRBV14 and TRBJ2-1, with D unclear. The germline gives CDR1 SGHDN, CDR2 FVKESK. The CDR3 runs to 15 residues. Between the trimmed V and J ends, which lost 4 bases and 4 bases, there was a span of 14 bases.

The chain couples TRBV5-1 to TRBJ2-7; possibly TRBD1 for D (5 bases). Germline V lookup: CDR1 SGHRS, CDR2 YFSETQ. V was cut by 4 bases and J by 6 bases, with 17 bases left in between. The CDR3 length is 14 residues. The CDR3 protein is CASSPIQGLSEQYF. The CDR3 DNA sequence: TGCGCCAGCAGCCCGATCCAGGGTCTCAGCGAGCAGTACTTC.